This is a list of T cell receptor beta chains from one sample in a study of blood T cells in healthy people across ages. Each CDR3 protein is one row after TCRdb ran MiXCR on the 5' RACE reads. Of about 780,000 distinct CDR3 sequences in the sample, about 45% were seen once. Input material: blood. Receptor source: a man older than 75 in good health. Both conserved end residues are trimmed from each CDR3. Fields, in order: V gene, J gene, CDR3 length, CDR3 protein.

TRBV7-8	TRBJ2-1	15	ASSLGIRSSSYNEQF
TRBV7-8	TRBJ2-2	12	ASSFRVFTGELF
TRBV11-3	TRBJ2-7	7	DWVYEQY
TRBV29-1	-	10	SSASGSGEQY
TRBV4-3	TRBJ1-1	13	ASSQVLKVDTEAF
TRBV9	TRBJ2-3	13	ASSVGNPQTDTQY
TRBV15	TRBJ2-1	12	ATSGGGSYNEQF
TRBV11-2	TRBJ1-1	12	ASSLFTRNTEAF
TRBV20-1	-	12	SARAPTGLETQY
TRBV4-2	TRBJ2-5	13	ASSQTSWGQVNRY
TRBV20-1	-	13	SARGGVAGHNEQY
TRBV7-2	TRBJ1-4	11	ASSTRQWEKLF
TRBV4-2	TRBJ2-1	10	ASSQDREEQF
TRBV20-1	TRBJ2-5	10	SARVAGETQY
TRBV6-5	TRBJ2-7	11	ASTPGQSREQY
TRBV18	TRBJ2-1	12	ASSPDGAGGLLF
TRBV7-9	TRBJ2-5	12	ASSKTSGIGEQY
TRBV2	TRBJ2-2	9	ASKETGELF
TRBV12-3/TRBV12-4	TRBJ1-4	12	ASSGGQGLEKLF
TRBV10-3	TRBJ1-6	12	AIRAGTENSPLH
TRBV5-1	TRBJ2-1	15	ASSLGSVGSSYNEQF
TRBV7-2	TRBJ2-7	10	ASSLAWSSKY
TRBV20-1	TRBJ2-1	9	SALTLNEQF
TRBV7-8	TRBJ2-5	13	ASSFLAAYQETQY
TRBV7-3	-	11	ASSLSHSHEQY
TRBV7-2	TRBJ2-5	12	ASRAGTGEETQY
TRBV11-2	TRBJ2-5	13	ASSSTGFQGETQY
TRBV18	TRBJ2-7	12	ASSGQRSSYEQY
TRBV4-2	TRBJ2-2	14	ASSQDSNRLTGELF
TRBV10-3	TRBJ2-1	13	AISESRERNNEQF
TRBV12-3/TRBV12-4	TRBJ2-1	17	ASSLHPSGGPLNYNEQF
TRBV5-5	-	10	ASTSDGYEQY